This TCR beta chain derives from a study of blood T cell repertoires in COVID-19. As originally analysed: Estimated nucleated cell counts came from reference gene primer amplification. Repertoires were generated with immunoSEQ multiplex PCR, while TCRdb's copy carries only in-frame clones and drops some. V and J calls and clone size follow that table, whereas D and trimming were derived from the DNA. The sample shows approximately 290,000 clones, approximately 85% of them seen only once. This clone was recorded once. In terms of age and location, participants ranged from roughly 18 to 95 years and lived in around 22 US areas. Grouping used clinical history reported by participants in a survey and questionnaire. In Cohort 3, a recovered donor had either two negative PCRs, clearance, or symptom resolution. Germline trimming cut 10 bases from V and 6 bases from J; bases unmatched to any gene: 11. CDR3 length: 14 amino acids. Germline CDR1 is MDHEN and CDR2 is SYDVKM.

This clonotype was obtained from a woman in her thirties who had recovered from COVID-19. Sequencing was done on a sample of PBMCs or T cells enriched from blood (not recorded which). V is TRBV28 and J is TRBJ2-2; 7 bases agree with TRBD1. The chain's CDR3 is CATLSEGAAGELFF. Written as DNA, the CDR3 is TGTGCCACCCTATCAGAGGGGGCTGCCGGGGAGCTGTTTTTT.